Sequencing of this T cell receptor (beta chain) was carried out in a study of blood T cell repertoires in COVID-19. The CDR3 extends over 17 amino acids. The germline gives CDR1 SGHTA, CDR2 FQGNSA. V lost 5 bases to trimming and J lost 4 bases, with 23 bases between them. Clones were read by immunoSEQ multiplex PCR, and TCRdb kept only the in-frame ones, dropping some. In the table there are around 68,000 clones, more than 65% of which are singletons. This clonotype was sampled from a woman aged 50 to 65 with acute or convalescent COVID-19. V gene TRBV7-2 combines with J gene TRBJ1-1, with D possibly TRBD1 on 6 matching bases. Sequencing was done on a sample of peripheral blood. The CDR3 DNA is TGTGCCAGCAGCCCCCAGACCACAGGGTCTGGTGGCACTGAAGCTTTCTTT. Translating gives CASSPQTTGSGGTEAFF.